These 28 T cell receptor beta chains came from one sample sequenced in a study of human T cells and chemical hapten exposure. TCRdb redid the calling of the RACE reads with MiXCR, one entry per CDR3 protein. This table holds around 380,000 distinct CDR3 sequences, around 5% found once. Time point reported: pre-sensitization, week 0. Treatment of the sample: therapeutic diphenylcyclopropenone sensitization with weekly scalp DPC. This material consisted of whole blood, taken in connection with sensitization to the hapten diphenylcyclopropenone (DPC). These receptors all come from a woman in her late teens or twenties with alopecia areata. Some clones in this sample may be carry-over from other donors' samples.

This clonotype has more than one count but fewer than ten. The rearrangement joins TRBV2 to TRBJ2-1; 8 bases line up with TRBD2. Germline-derived CDR1 and CDR2 are SNHLY and FYNNEI. The J segment lost 4 bases and the V segment lost 11 bases, leaving 1 base of the junction unmatched. The CDR3 runs to 11 residues. This chain's CDR3 is CAQREYNEQFF. The CDR3 coding sequence is TGTGCCCAGCGGGAGTACAATGAGCAGTTCTTC.

In its sample, this clonotype was seen many times. J is TRBJ1-5 and V is TRBV12-3 or TRBV12-4, with D uncertain. The germline V and J ends were trimmed by 5 bases and 0 bases, with 17 bases remaining between them. This CDR3 spans 17 amino acids. The CDR3 region is CASSLGRSPSSNQPQHF. The CDR3 coding sequence is TGTGCCAGCAGTCTTGGACGGAGCCCTTCTAGCAATCAGCCCCAGCATTTT.

The V gene is TRBV6-1, the J gene TRBJ2-2; 12 nucleotides align to TRBD2. Trimming cost V 6 bases and J 0 bases; bases outside gene matches: 5. Germline V gives CDR1 MNHNS, CDR2 SASEGT. The CDR3 loop spans 17 amino acids. The CDR3 nucleotides are TGTGCCAGCAGGGTGACTAGCGGGGGCACGAACACCGGGGAGCTGTTTTTT. Protein: CASRVTSGGTNTGELFF.

This clonotype was recorded a few times. The chain combines TRBV6-4 with TRBJ2-3; 9 bases agree with TRBD2. The CDR3 is made up of 16 amino acids. Germline V gene sequence: CDR1 MRHNA, CDR2 SNTAGT. Trimming removed 0 bases from V and 8 bases from J; junction bases left unmatched: 9. For the CDR3, the DNA is TGTGCCAGCAGTGACTCCGATGGGGCTAGCGGGGCTACGCAGTATTTT. Protein: CASSDSDGASGATQYF.

This clonotype turned up a few times. CDR3 sequence reads: CASSQGSDRVGNEQFF. For the CDR3, the DNA is TGTGCCAGCAGCCAAGGTTCGGACAGGGTCGGCAATGAGCAGTTCTTC. This chain joins TRBV3-1 and TRBJ2-1, with 8 nucleotides matching TRBD1. The CDR3 is 16 amino acids. The germline gives CDR1 LGHDT, CDR2 YNNKEL (reference sequence). Trimming cost V 1 base and J 6 bases; bases outside gene matches: 8.

The rearrangement uses TRBV18 and TRBJ1-1, with no clear D. Germline V gene data show CDR1 as KGHSH and CDR2 as LQKENI. Deletions cut 3 bases from V and 6 bases from J, with 11 bases between. The CDR3 spans 13 residues. The CDR3 here is CASSPTVEAEAFF. As DNA, the CDR3 is TGTGCCAGCTCACCCACCGTGGAGGCTGAAGCTTTCTTT. Together with reference TRBV18 and TRBJ1-1, the CDR3 gives the full variable domain: NAGVMQNPRHLVRRRGQEARLRCSPMKGHSHVYWYRQLPEEGLKFMVYLQKENIIDESGMPKERFSAEFPKEGPSILRIQQVVRGDSAAYFCASSPTVEAEAFFGQGTRLTVV.

This clonotype was detected many times. J is TRBJ2-1 and V is TRBV2, with D perhaps matching TRBD2 (7 bases). Trimming cost V 6 bases and J 0 bases, with 12 bases left between them. Germline V gene lookup returns CDR1 SNHLY and CDR2 FYNNEI. There are 15 residues in the CDR3. CDR3 DNA: TGTGCCAGCAGCAAGGGGGGGAGCTCCTACAATGAGCAGTTCTTC. Translated, it gives CASSKGGSSYNEQFF.

V gene TRBV9 combines with J gene TRBJ1-6; 8 positions match TRBD1. J lost 7 bases, V lost 1 base, and 7 bases had no gene match. The CDR3 totals 16 residues. CDR1 and CDR2 from the germline V gene are SGDLS and YYNGEE. CDR3 region: CASSVSRDRNNSPLHF. The DNA of the CDR3 is TGTGCCAGCAGCGTAAGCCGGGACAGGAACAATTCACCCCTCCACTTT.

This clonotype came up a few times. V usage is TRBV12-3 or TRBV12-4 and J usage is TRBJ2-3; D ambiguous. With 4 bases removed from V and 2 bases from J, the gap between germline ends came to 22 bases. This CDR3 spans 18 amino acids. This CDR3 is CASSSPRTTGLVTDTQYF. The DNA for the CDR3 is TGTGCCAGCAGTTCACCCCGAACGACGGGTTTGGTCACAGATACGCAGTATTTT.

This clonotype was found many times. The chain links TRBV12-3 or TRBV12-4 to TRBJ2-1; 9 positions match TRBD1. The trim removed 6 bases at V and 8 bases at J, leaving 11 bases unmatched. There are 15 residues in the CDR3. DNA for the CDR3: TGTGCCAGCAGGCCGGGACAGGGTTGGGTCTATGAGCAGTTCTTC. Protein sequence: CASRPGQGWVYEQFF.

This clonotype was recorded many times. The chain uses TRBV29-1 and TRBJ1-1; D call uncertain. The CDR3 loop spans 11 amino acids. Germline loops: CDR1 SQVTM, CDR2 ANQGSEA. V was cut by 4 bases and J by 5 bases, with 8 bases left in between. The CDR3 region has the DNA TGCAGCGTTGTCAGGAGGACTGAAGCTTTCTTT. Its translation is CSVVRRTEAFF.

The chain uses TRBV5-4 and TRBJ2-3; 10 bases are shared with TRBD2. J gave up 3 bases and V 0 bases, and 7 bases lay outside the gene matches. CDR3 length: 17 residues. The germline V gene has CDR1 SGHNT and CDR2 YYREEE (reference sequence). CDR3 residues: CASSLGAGGLLTDTQYF. DNA for the CDR3: TGTGCCAGCAGCTTGGGAGCGGGGGGGCTTTTGACAGATACGCAGTATTTT.

This clonotype has a handful of counts. The chain combines TRBV4-1 with TRBJ2-1; 8 positions agree with TRBD1. Germline CDR1 is MGHRA and CDR2 is YSYEKL. The J segment lost 3 bases and the V segment lost 2 bases, leaving 9 bases of the junction unmatched. The CDR3 is 17 amino acids. This CDR3 reads CASSQNQDRGLYNEQFF. CDR3 nucleotide sequence: TGCGCCAGCAGCCAAAACCAAGACAGGGGCCTCTACAATGAGCAGTTCTTC.

This clonotype was counted only a few times. The rearrangement uses TRBV12-3 or TRBV12-4 and TRBJ1-1, with TRBD1 as a possible D gene (6 bases). This CDR3 has 18 amino acids. Trimming cost V 6 bases and J 1 base, with 24 bases left between them. The DNA for the CDR3 is TGTGCCAGCAGCCCAATCCGTGGAGGGGGAGCGGGGAACACTGAAGCTTTCTTT. This gives the protein CASSPIRGGGAGNTEAFF.

This clonotype was counted a few times. The chain links TRBV19 to TRBJ2-1; D might be TRBD2 (6 bases). Germline lookup yields CDR1 LNHDA and CDR2 SQIVND (reference sequence). The V gene lost 5 bases and the J gene lost 0 bases, with 14 bases spanning the gap. CDR3 size: 16 residues. CDR3 nucleotides: TGTGCCAGTAGTCACTTGGGGGACTCCTCCTACAATGAGCAGTTCTTC. Amino acids: CASSHLGDSSYNEQFF.

There are a few counts of this clonotype. The CDR3: CSARSAGRSYEQYF. CDR3 sequence (DNA): TGCAGTGCTAGGTCGGCAGGGCGCTCCTACGAGCAGTACTTC. V and J are TRBV20-1 and TRBJ2-7, with TRBD1 as a possible D gene (5 bases). The CDR3 consists of 14 residues. The germline gives CDR1 DFQATT, CDR2 SNEGSKA (reference sequence). Trimming pared 3 bases from V and 0 bases from J, leaving 12 bases between.

In this sample, this clonotype turned up many times. The gene calls are TRBV12-3 or TRBV12-4 and TRBJ1-5; D remains unclear. Between the trimmed V and J ends, which lost 3 bases and 15 bases, there was a span of 15 bases. There are 12 residues in the CDR3. The CDR3: CASSLGGYWGHF. CDR3 DNA sequence: TGTGCCAGCAGTTTGGGCGGGTACTGGGGGCATTTT.

There are a few counts of this clonotype. The chain links TRBV2 to TRBJ2-3; D is perhaps TRBD2 (6 bases). CDR1 SNHLY and CDR2 FYNNEI come from the germline V gene. CDR3 length: 14 residues. Trimming removed 7 bases at V and 1 base at J, with 12 bases between. The CDR3 nucleotides are TGTGCCAGCATTCGGGAGTGGCGCACAGATACGCAGTATTTT. Translating it yields CASIREWRTDTQYF.

This clonotype was detected a few times. V and J are TRBV6-2 or TRBV6-3 and TRBJ1-1; D uncertain. With 2 bases removed from V and 0 bases from J, the gap between germline ends came to 7 bases. Germline CDR1 and CDR2: MNHEY and SVGEGT. The length of the CDR3 is 14 residues. CDR3 DNA sequence: TGTGCCAGCAGTTACCCCCCAGTGAACACTGAAGCTTTCTTT. Its protein product is CASSYPPVNTEAFF.

The rearrangement uses TRBV13 and TRBJ2-3, with D perhaps matching TRBD1 or TRBD2 (5 bases each). V lost 5 bases and J 3 bases, leaving 15 bases between the germline ends. The CDR3 totals 15 residues. The V gene's germline CDR1 is PRHDT and CDR2 FYEKMQ (reference sequence). The CDR3 nucleotides read TGTGCCAGCAGCCCGGGGACGGGGAAGACAGATACGCAGTATTTT. It specifies CASSPGTGKTDTQYF.

This clonotype turned up a few times. The chain has TRBV6-5 and TRBJ2-3; no firm D call. There are 17 residues in the CDR3. V lost 5 bases to trimming and J lost 4 bases, with 22 bases between them. CDR1 is MNHEY and CDR2 is SVGAGI in the germline V gene. CDR3 sequence reads: CASSPISKLLTPDTQYF. The CDR3, as DNA: TGTGCCAGCAGTCCTATCAGTAAACTCCTTACTCCAGATACGCAGTATTTT.

V and J are TRBV7-8 and TRBJ1-1; 7 bases fit TRBD1. Germline assignment: CDR1 SGHVS and CDR2 FQNEAQ. The V segment lost 8 bases and the J segment 0 bases; nucleotides outside the gene matches: 9. The CDR3 is 15 residues long. The CDR3 region has the DNA TGTGCCAGCTCCACCCTGACAGGGATGAACACTGAAGCTTTCTTT. It codes for CASSTLTGMNTEAFF.

This clonotype was recorded a few times. V gene TRBV20-1 combines with J gene TRBJ2-3; no clear D gene. The CDR3 consists of 14 residues. Trimming pared 5 bases from V and 0 bases from J, leaving 12 bases between. Germline assignment: CDR1 DFQATT and CDR2 SNEGSKA (reference sequence). As DNA, the CDR3 is TGCAGTGCTGAAGCGTCACCGAGCACAGATACGCAGTATTTT. Protein: CSAEASPSTDTQYF.

This clonotype has a count of ten or more. V is TRBV6-1 and J is TRBJ1-2; no clear D gene. CDR1 and CDR2 from the germline V gene are MNHNS and SASEGT. There are 15 residues in the CDR3. V was clipped by 7 bases and J by 8 bases, with 23 bases between them. The CDR3 protein is CASTKGEIREGGYTF. The CDR3, as DNA: TGTGCCAGCACGAAAGGAGAAATAAGGGAGGGAGGCTACACCTTC.

This clonotype appeared many times. At one end the junction does not follow the germline gene, possibly because of a read error. The gene calls are TRBV18 and TRBJ1-4; 7 bases fit TRBD1. Germline-derived CDR1 and CDR2 are KGHSH and LQKENI. The CDR3 sequence is 13 residues long. Written as DNA, the CDR3 is TGTGCCAGCTCAACTAGGACAGGCATGGTCCCGCGGTTT. As protein: CASSTRTGMVPRF. The full variable domain, its missing parts supplied by reference TRBV18 and TRBJ1-4, is NAGVMQNPRHLVRRRGQEARLRCSPMKGHSHVYWYRQLPEEGLKFMVYLQKENIIDESGMPKERFSAEFPKEGPSILRIQQVVRGDSAAYFCASSTRTGMVPRFGSGTQLSVL.

J is TRBJ2-2 and V is TRBV7-9; no firm D call. Trimming took 0 bases from V and 5 from J, leaving 7 bases between them. The germline gives CDR1 SEHNR, CDR2 FQNEAQ (reference sequence). The CDR3 is made up of 14 amino acids. The CDR3 DNA reads as TGTGCCAGCAGCTTAGCGGCAGGAACCGGGGAGCTGTTTTTT. Protein sequence: CASSLAAGTGELFF.

The chain employs TRBV2 and TRBJ2-3; 14 nucleotides match TRBD2. V was pared by 5 bases and J by 4 bases, with 14 bases of the junction left unmatched. From germline, CDR1 is SNHLY and CDR2 FYNNEI. This CDR3 is built from 19 residues. In nucleotides, the CDR3 is TGTGCCAGCAGTACTCCTAGGACTAGCGGGGGGCCCAAATCAGATACGCAGTATTTT. Translating gives CASSTPRTSGGPKSDTQYF. Full variable domain (outside the CDR3, taken from reference TRBV2 and TRBJ2-3): EPEVTQTPSHQVTQMGQEVILRCVPISNHLYFYWYRQILGQKVEFLVSFYNNEISEKSEIFDDQFSVERPDGSNFTLKIRSTKLEDSAMYFCASSTPRTSGGPKSDTQYFGPGTRLTVL.

As concerns this clonotype: This may be a read error, as it is one base from a much larger clone. The rearrangement links TRBV15 to TRBJ2-3, with 9 bases aligning to TRBD2. The CDR3 extends over 12 amino acids. The germline CDR1 and CDR2 sequences are LNHNV and YYDKDF (reference sequence). V trimming: 8 bases; J trimming: 4 bases; junction bases outside the gene matches: 1. The CDR3, as DNA: TGTGCCACCTGCGGGGGGGCAGATACGCAGTATTTT. It specifies CATCGGADTQYF.